This note documents a single T cell receptor beta chain sequence. The antigen remains undetermined. The data originate from a study of post-analysis software for immune sequencing data. At the level of the study: Relapsing-remitting, secondary progressive and progressive-relapsing multiple sclerosis were all included among the disease courses.

Unique molecular identifiers were carried by the TCR beta cDNA libraries. Researchers reported some 500,000 cDNA molecules coming from about 0.98 to 11 million T cells. TCRdb independently ran MiXCR on the PCR reads; one entry per CDR3 protein. Seen here are under 900,000 distinct CDR3 sequences, roughly 58% observed once, and the top ten hold roughly 4.4%. The germline gives CDR1 DFQATT, CDR2 SNEGSKA (reference sequence). The CDR3 sequence is 12 residues long. The V end lost 3 bases, the J end lost 4 bases, and 9 bases lay between the germline ends. Findings and limits, study-wide: Four or five TRBV segments, including TRBV5-6, TRBV5-1 and TRBV20-1, were more frequent in patients than controls. Analysis by F measure revealed that same-batch samples clustered strongly together. Multiple sclerosis patients had significantly lower normalized Chao1 diversity than controls.

This sequence joins TRBV20-1 and TRBJ1-1, with D uncertain. The receptor's source is a girl under 18 with multiple sclerosis. The sequenced material came from blood. The CDR3 region is CSASGGTTEAFF. CDR3 nucleotides: TGCAGTGCTAGCGGAGGCACCACTGAAGCTTTCTTT.